The rows below give T cell receptor beta chains drawn from one sample of a study of chemoradiotherapy in HPV16-positive cancers. The assay was immunoSEQ multiplex PCR, and TCRdb's table has in-frame clones only and misses some. The sample carries about 22,000 clones, roughly 73% recorded once. The sample here was taken from a patient who underwent chemoradiotherapy. All receptors come from a human donor with HPV-associated anogenital cancer. Each CDR3 is given with its conserved first and last residue. A D gene is named only where the DNA matches it firmly. Not every row has a clone size; where given, it reads once, few, many or a size class.

D	V	J	size	DNA	CDR3
TRBD1	TRBV5-4	TRBJ2-5	-	TGTGCCAGCAGCTCAAATACAGGGGGCGAGACCCAGTACTTC	CASSSNTGGETQYF
-	TRBV11-2	TRBJ2-7	-	TGTGCCAGTGCCGGGACTTTATCCTACGAGCAGTACTTC	CASAGTLSYEQYF
TRBD2	TRBV19	TRBJ2-3	-	TGTGCCAGCGGGGGACTAGTTGAATCCGCAGATACGCAGTATTTT	CASGGLVESADTQYF
TRBD1	TRBV6-6	TRBJ2-1	-	TGTGCCAGCAGGGGGGGACAGGCTAACAATGAGCAGTTCTTC	CASRGGQANNEQFF
TRBD1	TRBV18	TRBJ1-5	-	TGTGCCAGCTCACAGGACAGGACCTATCAGCCCCAGCATTTT	CASSQDRTYQPQHF
-	TRBV6-5	TRBJ1-2	-	TGTGCCAGCAGGGGGGTGTCTAACTATGGCTACACCTTC	CASRGVSNYGYTF
-	TRBV19	TRBJ2-1	-	TGTGCCAGTAGTCAAGCAGGAGACAATGAGCAGTTCTTC	CASSQAGDNEQFF
TRBD2	TRBV28	TRBJ2-5	-	TGTGCCAGCAGTTTAAGCGGGAGAGAGACCCAGTACTTC	CASSLSGRETQYF
TRBD1	TRBV11-2	TRBJ2-7	-	TGTGCCAGCAGCTTATCCAGGGGGCTCGAGCAGTACTTC	CASSLSRGLEQYF
-	TRBV18	TRBJ1-1	few	TGTGCCAGCTCAATAAGGACAGAGACGAACACTGAAGCTTTCTTT	CASSIRTETNTEAFF
-	TRBV28	TRBJ2-3	-	TGTGCCAGCAGTTCAGCGGTCCCCCCCGGTACGCAGTATTTT	CASSSAVPPGTQYF
TRBD1	TRBV28	TRBJ1-6	-	TGTGCCAGCAGTTGGGGTGGGACAGGTGATTCACCCCTCCACTTT	CASSWGGTGDSPLHF
-	TRBV5-6	TRBJ1-1	-	TGTGCCAGCAGCTTGGAGAGGGGGAGGGAAGCTTTCTTT	CASSLERGREAFF
TRBD1	TRBV28	TRBJ1-1	-	TGTGCCAGCAGTTTCCGAGGGGGCCGAGCTGAAGCTTTCTTT	CASSFRGGRAEAFF
TRBD2	TRBV5-1	TRBJ2-1	-	TGCGCCAGCAGCCCACTAGCGGGAGTCAATGAGCAGTTCTTC	CASSPLAGVNEQFF
-	TRBV30	TRBJ1-5	-	TGTGCCTGGAGTACTACGCCTGGTGGGATACACCAGCCCCAGCATTTT	CAWSTTPGGIHQPQHF
-	TRBV2	TRBJ2-5	-	TGTGCCAGCAACAGTTTCCAAGAGACCCAGTACTTC	CASNSFQETQYF
TRBD2	TRBV30	TRBJ2-5	once	TGTGCCTGGAGCTTGACGGGGGGGGCAAGGGAGACCCAGTACTTC	CAWSLTGGARETQYF
TRBD1	TRBV28	TRBJ2-1	-	TGTGCCAGCAAAATGGGACAGGGTAGGAATGAGCAGTTCTTC	CASKMGQGRNEQFF
TRBD1	TRBV11-3	TRBJ2-5	-	TGTGCCAGCAGCTACCGGACAGGGGGCCGAGAGACCCAGTACTTC	CASSYRTGGRETQYF
-	TRBV2	TRBJ1-1	-	TGTGCCAGCTCCCCCCGGACAGTGAACACTGAAGCTTTCTTT	CASSPRTVNTEAFF
-	TRBV6-1	TRBJ1-2	-	TGTGCCAGCAGTGAAGGGATAGATGGCTACACCTTC	CASSEGIDGYTF
-	TRBV7-2	TRBJ2-3	few	TGTGCCAGCACCTCCTACAACACAGATACGCAGTATTTT	CASTSYNTDTQYF
TRBD1	TRBV19	TRBJ1-1	once	TGTGCCAGTAGCCCGGACAGGTGGGGCACTGAAGCTTTCTTT	CASSPDRWGTEAFF
TRBD1	TRBV5-1	TRBJ2-6	-	TGCGCCAGCAGCCAACAGGGGCTGGGGGGGGCCAACGTCCTGACTTTC	CASSQQGLGGANVLTF
-	TRBV19	TRBJ1-1	-	TGTGCCAGTAGTATAGGTTCGGCAGGGCTCAGCACTGAAGCTTTCTTT	CASSIGSAGLSTEAFF
TRBD1	TRBV7-9	TRBJ1-2	-	TGTGCCAGCAGCTCGGACAGGGTCTATGGCTACACCTTC	CASSSDRVYGYTF
TRBD1	TRBV19	TRBJ2-1	-	TGTGCCAGTAGTATCGAGGGGGCTGTGGGAAATGAGCAGTTCTTC	CASSIEGAVGNEQFF
TRBD2	TRBV14	TRBJ2-1	-	TGTGCCAGCAGCCCCGGGACTAGCGGGAGGGTAAATGAGCAGTTCTTC	CASSPGTSGRVNEQFF
TRBD2	TRBV5-6	TRBJ2-5	-	TGTGCCAGCAGCTCGTCCGGGACTAGCGATGAGACCCAGTACTTC	CASSSSGTSDETQYF
-	TRBV5-6	TRBJ2-2	few	TGTGCCAGCAGCTTGGTGTCGGCCGGGGAGCTGTTTTTT	CASSLVSAGELFF
-	TRBV14	TRBJ1-4	-	TGTGCCAGCAGCCGTCAAATGGCCTGGGAGGAAAAACTGTTTTTT	CASSRQMAWEEKLFF
TRBD2	TRBV5-4	TRBJ2-5	-	TGTGCCAGCAGCTGGGGACTAGCGGGAGCCGGAAAAGAGACCCAGTACTTC	CASSWGLAGAGKETQYF
TRBD1	TRBV7-2	TRBJ2-2	few	TGTGCCAGCAGCTTGGACAGGAGGCGAGAGCTGTTTTTT	CASSLDRRRELFF
TRBD2	TRBV5-6	TRBJ2-1	-	TGTGCCAGCAGCTTGGCACTAGCGGGAGGAGAACACAATGAGCAGTTCTTC	CASSLALAGGEHNEQFF
-	TRBV27	TRBJ2-1	-	TGTGCCAGCAGTCCCCAAGGACACCCGCGGTGGGATGAGCAGTTCTTC	CASSPQGHPRWDEQFF
-	TRBV7-3	TRBJ2-1	few	TGTGCCAGCAGCTTATTCCCGGGCCAAGCCTACAATGAGCAGTTCTTC	CASSLFPGQAYNEQFF
TRBD2	TRBV29-1	TRBJ2-3	few	TGCAGCGTTGAGAAGAGCGGGGGGCGGACAGATACGCAGTATTTT	CSVEKSGGRTDTQYF
-	TRBV28	TRBJ1-5	few	TGTGCCAGCAGTTCAACAGCTAATCAGCCCCAGCATTTT	CASSSTANQPQHF
TRBD2	TRBV9	TRBJ2-7	-	TGTGCCAGCAGCGTAGTGAGCGGGGCCGGAGAGCAGTACTTC	CASSVVSGAGEQYF
-	TRBV11-3	TRBJ2-6	-	TGTGCCAGCAGCCCGCGAAACTCTGGGGCCAACGTCCTGACTTTC	CASSPRNSGANVLTF
TRBD1	TRBV5-4	TRBJ2-2	-	TGTGCCAGCAGCTTGGGGGACAGGGGCTCCGGGGCCGGGGAGCTGTTTTTT	CASSLGDRGSGAGELFF
-	TRBV19	TRBJ2-6	few	TGTGCCAGTAGCCTCCACGCCCCTGGGGCCAACGTCCTGACTTTC	CASSLHAPGANVLTF
-	TRBV6-1	TRBJ1-1	-	TGTGCCAGCAGTGCTGGCAACCCGAGGACTGAAGCTTTCTTT	CASSAGNPRTEAFF
-	TRBV20-1	TRBJ2-7	-	TGCAGTGCTTTAGCGGAATACGAGCAGTACTTC	CSALAEYEQYF
-	TRBV28	TRBJ2-6	few	TGTGCCAGCAGTCTGCTGGGGGGCACCGGGGCCAACGTCCTGACTTTC	CASSLLGGTGANVLTF
-	TRBV28	TRBJ2-3	-	TGTGCCAGCAGTTTCGGAGGGGCGGGAAGCACAGATACGCAGTATTTT	CASSFGGAGSTDTQYF
-	TRBV11-3	TRBJ2-3	-	TGTGCCAGCAGCCCCACAGGCGTGCTAGCAATGAGCACAGATACGCAGTATTTT	CASSPTGVLAMSTDTQYF
TRBD2	TRBV11-1	TRBJ2-7	-	TGTGCCAGCAGCGCGGGACTAGATGGCGAGCAGTACTTC	CASSAGLDGEQYF
TRBD1	TRBV15	TRBJ2-7	once	TGTGCCACCAGCAGAGAGGGACAGGGTCCGTACTTC	CATSREGQGPYF
-	TRBV7-2	TRBJ2-2	-	TGTGCCAGCAGCTTAAAAGGGCGCGGGACCGGGGAGCTGTTTTTT	CASSLKGRGTGELFF
TRBD1	TRBV6-5	TRBJ2-1	-	TGTGCCAGCAGTACCGGGACAGGGGGCAATGAGCAGTTCTTC	CASSTGTGGNEQFF
-	TRBV6-1	TRBJ2-1	-	TGTGCCAGCAGGGCCCGGGGACTGCTGAATGAGCAGTTCTTC	CASRARGLLNEQFF
TRBD2	TRBV19	TRBJ2-7	-	TGTGCCAGTAGTAAAGGACTAGTCCAATACGAGCAGTACTTC	CASSKGLVQYEQYF
-	TRBV5-4	TRBJ2-5	-	TGTGCCAGCAGCTTGGGCCACCAGACAGGGAGGGAGACCCAGTACTTC	CASSLGHQTGRETQYF
-	TRBV7-9	TRBJ1-1	few	TGTGCCAGCAGCATTCCGGGACAGAACACTGAAGCTTTCTTT	CASSIPGQNTEAFF
TRBD1	TRBV7-3	TRBJ2-5	once	TGTGCCAGCAGCTCGGGACAGGGGGAGACCCAGTACTTC	CASSSGQGETQYF
-	TRBV7-2	TRBJ1-5	-	TGTGCCAGCAGCTTAAGGGCCGCGTCGGGCAATCAGCCCCAGCATTTT	CASSLRAASGNQPQHF